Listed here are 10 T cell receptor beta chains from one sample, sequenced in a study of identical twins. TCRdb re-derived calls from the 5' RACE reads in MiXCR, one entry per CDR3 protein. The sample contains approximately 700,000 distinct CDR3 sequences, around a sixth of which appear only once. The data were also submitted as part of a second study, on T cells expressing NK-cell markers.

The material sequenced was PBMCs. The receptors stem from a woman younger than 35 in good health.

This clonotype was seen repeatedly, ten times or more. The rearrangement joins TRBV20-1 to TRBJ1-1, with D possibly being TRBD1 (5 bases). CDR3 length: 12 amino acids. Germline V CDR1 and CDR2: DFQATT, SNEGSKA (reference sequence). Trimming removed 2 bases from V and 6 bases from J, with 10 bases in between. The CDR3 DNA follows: TGCAGTGCTAGAAGGCAGGGAGCTGAAGCTTTCTTT. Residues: CSARRQGAEAFF.

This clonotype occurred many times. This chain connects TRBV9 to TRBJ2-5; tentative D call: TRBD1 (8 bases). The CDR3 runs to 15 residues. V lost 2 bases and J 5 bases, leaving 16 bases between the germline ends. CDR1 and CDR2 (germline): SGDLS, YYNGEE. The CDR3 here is CASSVNRGGEETQYF. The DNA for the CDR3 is TGTGCCAGCAGCGTGAACAGGGGGGGAGAGGAGACCCAGTACTTC.

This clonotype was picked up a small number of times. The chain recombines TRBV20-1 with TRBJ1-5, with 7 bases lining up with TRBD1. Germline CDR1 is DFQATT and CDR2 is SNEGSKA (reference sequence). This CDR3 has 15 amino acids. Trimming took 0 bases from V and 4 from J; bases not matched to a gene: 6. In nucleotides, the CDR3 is TGCAGTGCTAGAGAAGACACAGGGGATAATCAGCCCCAGCATTTT. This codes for CSAREDTGDNQPQHF.

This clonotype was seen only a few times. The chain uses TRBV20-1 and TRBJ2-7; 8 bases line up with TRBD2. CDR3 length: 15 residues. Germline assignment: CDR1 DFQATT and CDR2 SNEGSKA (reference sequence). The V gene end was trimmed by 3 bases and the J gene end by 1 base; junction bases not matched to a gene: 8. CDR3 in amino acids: CSASDIAGISYEQYF. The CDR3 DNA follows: TGCAGTGCTAGCGACATAGCGGGAATTTCCTACGAGCAGTACTTC.

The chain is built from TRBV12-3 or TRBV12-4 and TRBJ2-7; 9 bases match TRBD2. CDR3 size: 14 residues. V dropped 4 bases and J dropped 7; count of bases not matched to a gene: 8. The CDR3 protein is CASSSREGLGEQYF. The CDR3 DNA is TGTGCCAGCAGTTCGCGGGAGGGCCTGGGGGAGCAGTACTTC.

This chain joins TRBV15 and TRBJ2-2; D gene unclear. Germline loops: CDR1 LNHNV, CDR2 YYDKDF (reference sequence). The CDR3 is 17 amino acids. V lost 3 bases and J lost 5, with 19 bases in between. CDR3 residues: CATSSKLTNRYTGELFF. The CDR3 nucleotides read TGTGCCACCAGCAGCAAATTAACGAACAGATATACCGGGGAGCTGTTTTTT.

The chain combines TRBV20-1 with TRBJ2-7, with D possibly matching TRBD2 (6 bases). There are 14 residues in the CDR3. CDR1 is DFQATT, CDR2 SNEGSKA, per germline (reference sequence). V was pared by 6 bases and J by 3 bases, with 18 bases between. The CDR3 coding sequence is TGCAGTGCCGGAGGGGCCGACCTGGACTACGAGCAGTACTTC. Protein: CSAGGADLDYEQYF.

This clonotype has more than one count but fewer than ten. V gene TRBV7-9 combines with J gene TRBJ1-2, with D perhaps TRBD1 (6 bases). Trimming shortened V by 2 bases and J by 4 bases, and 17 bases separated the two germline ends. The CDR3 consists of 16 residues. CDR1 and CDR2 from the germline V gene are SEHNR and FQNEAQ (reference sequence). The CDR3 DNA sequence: TGTGCCAGCAGCTTACGTCCAACAGGGACTCTCTATGGCTACACCTTC. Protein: CASSLRPTGTLYGYTF.

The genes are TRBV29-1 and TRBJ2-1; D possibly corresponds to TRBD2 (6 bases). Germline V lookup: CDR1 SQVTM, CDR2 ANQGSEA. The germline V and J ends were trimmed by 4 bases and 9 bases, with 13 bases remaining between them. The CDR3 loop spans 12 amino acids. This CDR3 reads CSVGGERAEQFF. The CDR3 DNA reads TGCAGCGTTGGCGGGGAAAGGGCTGAGCAGTTCTTC.

The DNA for the CDR3 is TGTGCCAGCAGTTACGGGGGGGCCTCTGGGGCCAACGTCCTGACTTTC. Its protein product is CASSYGGASGANVLTF. The genes are TRBV6-5 and TRBJ2-6, with D perhaps TRBD2 (7 bases). The CDR3 covers 16 residues. Trimming cost V 2 bases and J 0 bases, with 8 bases left between them. The germline V gene encodes CDR1 MNHEY and CDR2 SVGAGI.